Below are 5 T cell receptor beta chains sequenced from a single sample in a study of T cell responses to AZD1222 COVID-19 vaccine. The method was immunoSEQ multiplex PCR; TCRdb's version includes in-frame clones alone and lacks a portion of them. The table records 90,000 to 120,000 clones, 80% to 95% of them present only once. The sample in question was peripheral blood, obtained on day 0 of AZD1222 vaccination. The receptor set was obtained from an adult in good health.

The CDR3 DNA reads as TGTGCCAGCAGTCCAAGACAGGGGGGAGTCAAAAACATTCAGTACTTC. This translates into CASSPRQGGVKNIQYF. The rearrangement uses TRBV6-2 or TRBV6-3 and TRBJ2-4, with 9 bases lining up with TRBD1. The CDR3 totals 16 residues. Germline V gene data show CDR1 as MNHEY and CDR2 as SVGEGT. The J segment lost 3 bases and the V segment lost 5 bases, leaving 8 bases of the junction unmatched.

The gene calls are TRBV21-1 and TRBJ2-7; the table's D gene call, TRBD1, was not cross checked with the DNA. TRBV21-1 is a documented pseudogene. The CDR3 has 15 amino acids. The CDR3 DNA is TGTGCCAGCAGCACTGGGGACAGGGTAGCCTACGAGCAGTACTTC. It translates to CASSTGDRVAYEQYF.

This chain connects TRBV19 to TRBJ1-1, with TRBD1 identical over 7 bases. Germline CDR1 is LNHDA and CDR2 is SQIVND (reference sequence). This CDR3 region has 13 residues. J was trimmed by 4 bases and V by 6 bases; bases with no gene match: 5. CDR3 residues: CASRPRGLTEAFF. The CDR3 DNA is TGTGCCAGTAGACCGAGGGGGCTCACTGAAGCTTTCTTT.

The J gene is TRBJ1-2, the V gene TRBV20-1, with D tentatively TRBD1 (5 bases). CDR3 size: 12 residues. Trimming removed 3 bases from V and 5 bases from J, with 10 bases in between. Germline V gene sequence: CDR1 DFQATT, CDR2 SNEGSKA (reference sequence). The CDR3 region is CSASRGGYGYTF. The CDR3 DNA reads as TGCAGTGCTAGTAGGGGAGGGTATGGCTACACCTTC.

This chain uses TRBV11-1 with TRBJ1-5; the match to TRBD1 covers 10 bases. J gave up 5 bases and V 5 bases, and 6 bases lay outside the gene matches. CDR3 length: 15 residues. Germline CDR1 and CDR2: SGHAT and FQDESV (reference sequence). The DNA for the CDR3 is TGTGCCAGCAGCCCGGGGACAGGGGATGATCAGCCCCAGCATTTT. It is translated as CASSPGTGDDQPQHF.